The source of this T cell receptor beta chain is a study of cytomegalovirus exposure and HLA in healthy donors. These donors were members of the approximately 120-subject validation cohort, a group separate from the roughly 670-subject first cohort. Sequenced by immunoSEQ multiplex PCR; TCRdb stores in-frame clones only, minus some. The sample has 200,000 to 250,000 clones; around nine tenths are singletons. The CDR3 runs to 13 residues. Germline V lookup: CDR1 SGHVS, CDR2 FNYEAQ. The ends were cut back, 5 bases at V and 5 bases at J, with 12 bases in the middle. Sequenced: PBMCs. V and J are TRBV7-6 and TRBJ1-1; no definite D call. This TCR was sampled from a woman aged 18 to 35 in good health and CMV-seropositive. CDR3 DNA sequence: TGTGCCAGCAGCCCGGTGTTACGGACTGAAGCTTTCTTT. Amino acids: CASSPVLRTEAFF.